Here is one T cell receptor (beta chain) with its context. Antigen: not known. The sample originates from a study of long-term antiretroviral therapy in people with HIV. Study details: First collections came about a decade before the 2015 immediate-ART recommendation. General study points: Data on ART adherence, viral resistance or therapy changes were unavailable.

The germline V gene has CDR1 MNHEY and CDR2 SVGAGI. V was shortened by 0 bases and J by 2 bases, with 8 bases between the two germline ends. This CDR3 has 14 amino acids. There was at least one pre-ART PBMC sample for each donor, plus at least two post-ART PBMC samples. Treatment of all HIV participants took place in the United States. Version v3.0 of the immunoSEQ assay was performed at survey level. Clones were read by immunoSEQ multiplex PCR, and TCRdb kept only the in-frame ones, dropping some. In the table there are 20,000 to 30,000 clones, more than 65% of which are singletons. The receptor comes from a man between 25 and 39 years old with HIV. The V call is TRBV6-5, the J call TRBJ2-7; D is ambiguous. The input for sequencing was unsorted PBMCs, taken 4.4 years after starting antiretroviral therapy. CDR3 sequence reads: CASSYSNPAYEQYF. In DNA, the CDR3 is TGTGCCAGCAGTTACTCTAACCCAGCCTACGAGCAGTACTTC.